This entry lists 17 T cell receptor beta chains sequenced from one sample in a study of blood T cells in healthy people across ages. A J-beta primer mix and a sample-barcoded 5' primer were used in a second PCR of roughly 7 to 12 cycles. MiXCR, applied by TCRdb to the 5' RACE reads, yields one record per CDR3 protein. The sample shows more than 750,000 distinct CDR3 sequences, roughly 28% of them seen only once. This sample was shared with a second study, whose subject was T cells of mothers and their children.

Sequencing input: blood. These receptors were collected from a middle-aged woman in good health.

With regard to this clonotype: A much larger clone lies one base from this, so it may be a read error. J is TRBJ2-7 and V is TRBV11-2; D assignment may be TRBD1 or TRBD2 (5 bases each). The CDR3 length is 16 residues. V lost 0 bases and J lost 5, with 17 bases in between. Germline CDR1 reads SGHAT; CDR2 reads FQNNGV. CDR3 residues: CASSLEGTQGGDEQYF. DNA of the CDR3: TGTGCCAGCAGCTTAGAAGGGACCCAAGGAGGCGACGAGCAGTACTTC.

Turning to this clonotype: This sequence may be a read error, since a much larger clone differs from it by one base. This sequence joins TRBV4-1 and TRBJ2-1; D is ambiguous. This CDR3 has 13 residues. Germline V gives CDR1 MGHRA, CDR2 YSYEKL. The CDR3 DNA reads TGCGCCAGCAGCCAAGTGATATACAATGGGCAGTTCTTC. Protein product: CASSQVIYNGQFF.

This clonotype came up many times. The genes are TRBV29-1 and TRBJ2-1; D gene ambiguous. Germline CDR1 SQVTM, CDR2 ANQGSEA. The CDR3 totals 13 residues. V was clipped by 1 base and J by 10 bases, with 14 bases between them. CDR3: CSVEGSTVGEQFF. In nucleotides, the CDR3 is TGCAGCGTTGAAGGGTCCACGGTAGGGGAGCAGTTCTTC.

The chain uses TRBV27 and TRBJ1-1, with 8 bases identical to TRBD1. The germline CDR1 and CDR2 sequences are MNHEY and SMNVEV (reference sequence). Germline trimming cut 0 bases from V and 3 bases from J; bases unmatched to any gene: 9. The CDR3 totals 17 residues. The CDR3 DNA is TGTGCCAGCAGTTTATCCGGACAGGGATTCTCGTACACTGAAGCTTTCTTT. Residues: CASSLSGQGFSYTEAFF.

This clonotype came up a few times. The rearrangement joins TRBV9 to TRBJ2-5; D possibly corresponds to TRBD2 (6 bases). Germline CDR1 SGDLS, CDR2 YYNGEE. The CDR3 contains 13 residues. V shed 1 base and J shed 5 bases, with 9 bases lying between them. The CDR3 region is CASSVMGGETQYF. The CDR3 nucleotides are TGTGCCAGCAGCGTAATGGGAGGCGAGACCCAGTACTTC.

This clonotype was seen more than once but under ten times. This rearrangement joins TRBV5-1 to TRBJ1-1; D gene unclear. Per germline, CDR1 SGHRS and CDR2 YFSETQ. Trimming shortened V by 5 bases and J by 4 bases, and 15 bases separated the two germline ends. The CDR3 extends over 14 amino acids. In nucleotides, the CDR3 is TGCGCCAGCAGAGAGTTGACGGGGATCACTGAAGCTTTCTTT. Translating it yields CASRELTGITEAFF.

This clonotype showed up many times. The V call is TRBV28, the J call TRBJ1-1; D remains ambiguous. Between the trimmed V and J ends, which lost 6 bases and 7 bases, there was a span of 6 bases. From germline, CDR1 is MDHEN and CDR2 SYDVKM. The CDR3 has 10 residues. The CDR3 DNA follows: TGTGCCAGCAGGGGGTATGAAGCTTTCTTT. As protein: CASRGYEAFF.

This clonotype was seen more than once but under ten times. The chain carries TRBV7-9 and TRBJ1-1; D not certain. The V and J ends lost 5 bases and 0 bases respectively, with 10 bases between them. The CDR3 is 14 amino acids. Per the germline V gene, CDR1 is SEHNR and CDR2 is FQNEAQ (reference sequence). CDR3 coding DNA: TGTGCCAGCAGCCACGAATGGGTGAACACTGAAGCTTTCTTT. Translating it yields CASSHEWVNTEAFF.

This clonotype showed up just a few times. CDR3 region: CASSPRQNLNTEAFF. The CDR3 nucleotides read TGCGCCAGCAGCCCAAGACAGAACTTGAACACTGAAGCTTTCTTT. The chain joins TRBV5-1 to TRBJ1-1, with D possibly being TRBD1 (5 bases). V lost 4 bases and J lost 0, with 13 bases in between. This CDR3 is 15 amino acids long. Germline lookup yields CDR1 SGHRS and CDR2 YFSETQ.

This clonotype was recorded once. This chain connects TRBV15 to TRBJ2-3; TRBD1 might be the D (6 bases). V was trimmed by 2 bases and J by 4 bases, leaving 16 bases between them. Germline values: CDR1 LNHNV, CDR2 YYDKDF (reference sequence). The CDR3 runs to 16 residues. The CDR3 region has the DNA TGTGCCACCAGCAGAACTACAGGGTACTCCCCAGATACGCAGTATTTT. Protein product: CATSRTTGYSPDTQYF.

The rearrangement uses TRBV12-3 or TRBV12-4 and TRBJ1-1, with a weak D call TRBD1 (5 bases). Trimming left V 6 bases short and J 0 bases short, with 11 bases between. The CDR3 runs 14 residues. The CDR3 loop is CASRLQGMNTEAFF. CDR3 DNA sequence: TGTGCCAGCAGACTTCAGGGTATGAACACTGAAGCTTTCTTT.

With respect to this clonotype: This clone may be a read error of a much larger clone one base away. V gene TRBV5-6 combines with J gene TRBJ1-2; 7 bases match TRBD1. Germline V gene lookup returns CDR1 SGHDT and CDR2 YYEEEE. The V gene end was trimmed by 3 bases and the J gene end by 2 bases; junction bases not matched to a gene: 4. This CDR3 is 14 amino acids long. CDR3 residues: CASSCGQANYGYTF. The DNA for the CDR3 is TGTGCCAGCAGCTGCGGACAGGCCAACTATGGCTACACCTTC.

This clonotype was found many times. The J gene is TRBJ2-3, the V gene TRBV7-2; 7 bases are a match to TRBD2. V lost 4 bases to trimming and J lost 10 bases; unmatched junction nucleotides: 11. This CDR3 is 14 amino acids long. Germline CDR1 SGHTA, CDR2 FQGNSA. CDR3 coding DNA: TGTGCCAGCAGCTCCGGCGGGGGTAGACCGGCGCAGTATTTT. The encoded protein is CASSSGGGRPAQYF.

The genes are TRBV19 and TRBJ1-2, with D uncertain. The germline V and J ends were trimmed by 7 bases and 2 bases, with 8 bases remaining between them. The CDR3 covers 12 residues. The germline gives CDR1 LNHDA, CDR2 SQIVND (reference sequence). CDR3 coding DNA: TGTGCCAGTACAACAGAGAACTATGGCTACACCTTC. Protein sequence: CASTTENYGYTF.

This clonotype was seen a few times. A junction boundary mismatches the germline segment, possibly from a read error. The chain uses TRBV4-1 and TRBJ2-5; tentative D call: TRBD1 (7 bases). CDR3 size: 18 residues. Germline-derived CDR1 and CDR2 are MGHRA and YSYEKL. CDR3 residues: CAGSQVSLGQARKREQYF. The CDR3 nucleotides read TGCGCCGGCAGCCAAGTCTCCCTCGGACAGGCTCGAAAACGGGAGCAGTACTTC.

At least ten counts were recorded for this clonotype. CDR3 sequence (DNA): TGTGCCAGCAGCTTGGATCCGGGACAGGGCCCTAACGAGCAGTACTTC. This translates into CASSLDPGQGPNEQYF. The chain couples TRBV5-5 to TRBJ2-7; 9 bases match TRBD1. V lost 0 bases, J lost 5 bases, and 9 bases stayed unmatched. The germline V gene encodes CDR1 SGHKS and CDR2 YYEKEE (reference sequence). The CDR3 totals 16 residues.

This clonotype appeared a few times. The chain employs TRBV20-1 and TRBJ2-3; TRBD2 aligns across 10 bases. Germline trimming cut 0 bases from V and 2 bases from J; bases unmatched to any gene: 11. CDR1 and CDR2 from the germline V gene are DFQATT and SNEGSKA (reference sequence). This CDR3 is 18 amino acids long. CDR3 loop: CSARERGGGLAATDTQYF. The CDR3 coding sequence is TGCAGTGCTAGAGAAAGAGGAGGAGGACTAGCGGCCACAGATACGCAGTATTTT.